Presented here are 14 T cell receptor beta chains from one specimen sequenced in a study of PD-L1 blockade in urothelial cancer. Time point here: pretreatment peripheral blood. Profiled with immunoSEQ multiplex PCR; TCRdb holds only in-frame clones, not every one. The table has around 45,000 clones, around 81% seen once. Source: PBMCs, taken around atezolizumab (anti-PD-L1) treatment. The receptors derive from a man between 60 and 75 years old with urothelial cancer.

This clone was counted a single time. This rearrangement joins TRBV11-1 to TRBJ1-2; the D gene is possibly TRBD1 (5 bases). V lost 2 bases and J lost 7, with 11 bases in between. The germline CDR1 and CDR2 sequences are SGHAT and FQDESV (reference sequence). This CDR3 is built from 13 residues. In nucleotides, the CDR3 is TGTGCCAGCAGCTTACGTCGGGGGTCTGGCTACACCTTC. Translating it yields CASSLRRGSGYTF.

This clone was counted a few times. The rearrangement links TRBV6-1 to TRBJ1-2; 7 nucleotides match TRBD1. V shed 7 bases, J shed 2 bases, and the junction held 10 bases outside the gene matches. Germline CDR1 and CDR2: MNHNS and SASEGT. This CDR3 is built from 15 residues. In nucleotides, the CDR3 is TGTGCCAGCATTCTGACAGGGTCAGGAAACTATGGCTACACCTTC. Protein product: CASILTGSGNYGYTF.

The V and J genes are TRBV18 and TRBJ2-7, with D tentatively TRBD1 (7 bases). Trimming took 3 bases from V and 5 from J, leaving 17 bases between them. The CDR3 runs to 15 residues. The V gene's germline CDR1 is KGHSH and CDR2 LQKENI. The CDR3 region is CASSPHGGQGDEQYF. CDR3 DNA sequence: TGTGCCAGCTCACCCCACGGAGGGCAGGGGGACGAGCAGTACTTC.

J is TRBJ2-1 and V is TRBV7-9; 10 bases fit TRBD2. The V gene's germline CDR1 is SEHNR and CDR2 FQNEAQ (reference sequence). V was pared by 5 bases and J by 4 bases, with 5 bases of the junction left unmatched. This CDR3 has 15 amino acids. The CDR3 region has the DNA TGTGCCAGCAGCACCAGCGGGGGGGTTTACAATGAGCAGTTCTTC. Protein product: CASSTSGGVYNEQFF.

The chain employs TRBV19 and TRBJ2-2; TRBD1 matches 11 bases. This CDR3 spans 16 amino acids. V gave up 7 bases and J gave up 5 bases; unmatched junction bases: 9. Germline V gives CDR1 LNHDA, CDR2 SQIVND (reference sequence). The CDR3 DNA reads TGTGCCAGTATCCCCGGGGGACAGGGGGGAACCGGGGAGCTGTTTTTT. It translates to CASIPGGQGGTGELFF.

Only a few counts were recorded for this clone. The chain has TRBV29-1 and TRBJ1-5; 10 bases align to TRBD1. Germline V gene lookup returns CDR1 SQVTM and CDR2 ANQGSEA. CDR3 length equals 15 residues. Trimming cost V 5 bases and J 3 bases; bases outside gene matches: 7. CDR3 sequence: CSVLTGQGNNQPQHF. The CDR3 DNA follows: TGCAGCGTTTTGACGGGACAGGGGAACAATCAGCCCCAGCATTTT.

This clone was seen a handful of times. Different DNA sequences within this sample yield the same CDR3. The gene calls are TRBV27 and TRBJ2-3, with 10 positions matching TRBD2. The CDR3 length is 15 residues. J lost 2 bases, V lost 3 bases, and 2 bases had no gene match. Germline V gene data show CDR1 as MNHEY and CDR2 as SMNVEV (reference sequence). CDR3 in DNA: TGTGCCAGCAGTTTCCTAGCGGGAGACACAGATACGCAGTATTTT. Amino acid sequence: CASSFLAGDTDTQYF.

V gene TRBV27 combines with J gene TRBJ2-5; TRBD2 matches 10 bases. CDR3 length equals 15 residues. The junction had 4 bases not matched to a gene; V was cut back by 4 bases and J by 2 bases. In germline, CDR1 is MNHEY, CDR2 SMNVEV (reference sequence). CDR3 loop: CASSWGLASQETQYF. The DNA for the CDR3 is TGTGCCAGCAGTTGGGGACTAGCGAGTCAAGAGACCCAGTACTTC.

The genes are TRBV4-1 and TRBJ2-7, with 7 bases aligning to TRBD1. J was trimmed by 0 bases and V by 0 bases; bases with no gene match: 14. Germline V gene data show CDR1 as MGHRA and CDR2 as YSYEKL. The CDR3 totals 19 residues. CDR3 sequence reads: CASSQEGDRPGGSSYEQYF. In DNA, the CDR3 is TGCGCCAGCAGCCAAGAAGGGGACAGACCTGGGGGAAGCTCCTACGAGCAGTACTTC.

V is TRBV30 and J is TRBJ2-7; TRBD2 matches 8 bases. Germline V gene data show CDR1 as GTSNPN and CDR2 as SVGIG (reference sequence). The CDR3 covers 14 residues. V lost 1 base, J lost 3 bases, and 5 bases stayed unmatched. CDR3 coding DNA: TGTGCCTGGAGTGAAACGGGAGGGCGCTACGAGCAGTACTTC. Encoded protein: CAWSETGGRYEQYF.

The chain recombines TRBV27 with TRBJ1-2; 7 nucleotides align to TRBD1. With 3 bases clipped from V and 0 bases from J, the junction kept 4 bases outside the gene matches. The CDR3 extends over 15 amino acids. CDR1 and CDR2 (germline): MNHEY, SMNVEV (reference sequence). The CDR3 reads CASSFPGQPNYGYTF. CDR3 sequence (DNA): TGTGCCAGCAGTTTCCCGGGACAGCCTAACTATGGCTACACCTTC.

The chain recombines TRBV5-1 with TRBJ2-7; D remains unclear. V was cut by 0 bases and J by 2 bases, with 12 bases left in between. The germline CDR1 and CDR2 sequences are SGHRS and YFSETQ. There are 15 residues in the CDR3. CDR3: CASSLDDGRTYEQYF. The CDR3 DNA reads TGCGCCAGCAGCTTGGATGATGGCAGAACCTACGAGCAGTACTTC.

The chain combines TRBV21-1 with TRBJ2-2; TRBD1, the table's D call, lacks a check against the DNA. TRBV21-1 is a documented pseudogene. The CDR3 loop spans 17 amino acids. The CDR3 bases are TGTGCCAGCAGCAAAGGGGACAGGGTAAGCCTTTCCGGGGAGCTGTTTTTT. Translated: CASSKGDRVSLSGELFF.

The rearrangement joins TRBV2 to TRBJ1-2, with D maybe TRBD1 (6 bases). The CDR3 extends over 14 amino acids. Per the germline V gene, CDR1 is SNHLY and CDR2 is FYNNEI. The germline V and J ends were trimmed by 6 bases and 0 bases, with 11 bases remaining between them. CDR3 in amino acids: CASRTGYPNYGYTF. In DNA form, the CDR3 reads TGTGCCAGCAGAACAGGGTACCCTAACTATGGCTACACCTTC.